The rows below give T cell receptor beta chains drawn from one sample of a study of blood T cell repertoires in COVID-19. Clones were sequenced by immunoSEQ multiplex PCR, and TCRdb holds only the in-frame ones, with some missing. The data contain roughly 230,000 clones, around 83% of them seen just once; the ten biggest clones take up around 0.89%. Sequenced sample: peripheral blood. The receptors come from a man in his forties with acute or convalescent COVID-19. Each CDR3 is given with its conserved first and last residue. D genes are given only for firm matches. Only part of the rows carry a size: once, few, many, or a class if the clone is expanded.

J gene,V gene,D gene,clone size,CDR3 protein,CDR3 DNA
TRBJ1-2,TRBV19,TRBD1,.,CASSPWGQGNPNYGYTF,TGTGCCAGTAGTCCCTGGGGACAGGGGAACCCTAACTATGGCTACACCTTC
TRBJ1-1,TRBV6-2/TRBV6-3,.,.,CASSYSRDRPVNTEAFF,TGTGCCAGCAGTTACTCCCGCGACAGGCCGGTGAACACTGAAGCTTTCTTT
TRBJ1-1,TRBV6-1,.,once,CASSERGWNTEAFF,TGTGCCAGCAGTGAACGGGGTTGGAACACTGAAGCTTTCTTT
TRBJ2-4,TRBV24-1,.,.,CATSAPPIAKNIQYF,TGTGCCACCAGTGCCCCCCCTATAGCCAAAAACATTCAGTACTTC
TRBJ1-2,TRBV7-3,.,.,CASSTAGGELWHGYTF,TGTGCCAGCAGTACCGCCGGAGGGGAGCTGTGGCATGGCTACACCTTC
TRBJ1-2,TRBV4-2,.,.,CASSQDRGGDYGYTF,TGTGCCAGCAGCCAAGACAGAGGGGGAGACTATGGCTACACCTTC
TRBJ1-5,TRBV7-2,.,.,CASSNPNQPQHF,TGTGCCAGCAGCAATCCGAATCAGCCCCAGCATTTT
TRBJ2-7,TRBV7-9,TRBD1,.,CASSFNRGHTYEQYF,TGTGCCAGCAGCTTCAACAGGGGGCACACCTACGAGCAGTACTTC
TRBJ1-4,TRBV3-1/TRBV3-2,.,.,CASSQEERKLFF,TGTGCCAGCAGCCAAGAAGAGCGAAAACTGTTTTTT
TRBJ1-1,TRBV2,.,.,CASRQGPANTEAFF,TGTGCCAGCAGGCAGGGGCCAGCGAACACTGAAGCTTTCTTT
TRBJ1-2,TRBV12-3/TRBV12-4,.,.,CASSRGDGYTF,TGTGCCAGCAGCCGGGGGGATGGCTACACCTTC
TRBJ1-6,TRBV2,.,few,CASSEQGKGSPLHF,TGTGCCAGCAGTGAACAGGGAAAAGGCTCACCCCTCCACTTT
TRBJ2-1,TRBV3-1/TRBV3-2,.,.,CASSRDYSSYNEQFF,TGTGCCAGCAGCCGTGACTATTCCTCCTACAATGAGCAGTTCTTC
TRBJ2-1,TRBV6-4,.,.,CASSDRDNNEQFF,TGTGCCAGCAGTGACCGGGACAACAATGAGCAGTTCTTC
TRBJ1-1,TRBV11-2,.,.,CASSLRRDTEAFF,TGTGCCAGCAGCCTCCGGAGGGACACTGAAGCTTTCTTT
TRBJ1-2,TRBV29-1,.,.,CSVGYRDGGYTF,TGCAGCGTTGGATACAGGGATGGTGGCTACACCTTC
TRBJ2-1,TRBV7-2,TRBD2,.,CASSLGSSGVHTLYNEQFF,TGTGCCAGCAGCTTAGGGAGTAGCGGGGTACATACCTTATACAATGAGCAGTTCTTC